The present entry profiles one TCR beta chain with its context. What it recognizes is unknown. The V and J ends lost 5 bases and 8 bases respectively, with 19 bases between them. This CDR3 has 15 amino acids. Germline CDR1 reads LNHNV; CDR2 reads YYDKDF (reference sequence). The sample comes from a study of OX40 agonist ivuxolimab in advanced cancers. Whole-study findings and limits: Partial responders at 0.1-3.0 mg/kg had among the lowest clonal expansion.

Only in-frame clones appear in the TCRdb table, and some are missing; sequencing was by immunoSEQ multiplex PCR. The sample includes tens of thousands of clones, around 90% seen only once; the top ten take more than 9.5%. This chain joins TRBV15 and TRBJ2-1, with D possibly TRBD2 on 6 matching bases. The source is an adult with an advanced solid tumor such as melanoma, head and neck, liver or kidney cancer. The source was CD4+ or CD8+ T cells sorted from blood, collected in a trial of the OX40 agonist ivuxolimab. In DNA, the CDR3 is TGTGCCACCAGCTCCATCCCGGGAGTGGGTGATGAGCAGTTCTTC. This sequence encodes CATSSIPGVGDEQFF.